This is a list of T cell receptor beta chains from one sample in a study of blood T cell repertoires in COVID-19. The assay was immunoSEQ multiplex PCR, and TCRdb's table has in-frame clones only and misses some. This table has some 240,000 clones, roughly 90% appearing once. The specimen sequenced was peripheral blood. These receptors were collected from a man in his 60s who had recovered from COVID-19. Each CDR3 is given with its conserved first and last residue.

length: 14; V: TRBV19; J: TRBJ1-4; CDR3: CASNLTGTKEKLFF
length: 14; V: TRBV7-9; J: TRBJ1-2; CDR3: CASSILDRDYGYTF
length: 14; V: TRBV6-5; J: TRBJ1-6; CDR3: CASTSGTGEFGLHF
length: 17; V: TRBV11-2; J: TRBJ1-5; CDR3: CASSPGQGADGNQPQHF
length: 15; V: TRBV7-2; J: TRBJ1-2; CDR3: CASSPAPRVDYGYTF
length: 13; V: TRBV6-5; J: TRBJ1-5; CDR3: CASIGGVGQPQHF
length: 14; V: TRBV6-5; J: TRBJ1-6; CDR3: CASRQGAFNSPLHF
length: 20; V: TRBV12-2; J: TRBJ2-7; CDR3: CASRLAFGDRGPYHHYEQYF
length: 14; V: TRBV19; J: TRBJ2-2; CDR3: CASSISRNTGELFF
length: 13; V: TRBV30; J: TRBJ1-5; CDR3: CAWSADPGGPQHF
length: 13; V: TRBV6-5; J: TRBJ2-5; CDR3: CASSYSPQETQYF
length: 15; V: TRBV6-2/TRBV6-3; J: TRBJ1-2; CDR3: CASSRSGGSNYGYTF
length: 16; V: TRBV7-2; J: TRBJ1-5; CDR3: CASSLGGQGNVQPQHF
length: 18; V: TRBV3-1/TRBV3-2; J: TRBJ2-5; CDR3: CASSQRSRLAGHQETQYF
length: 14; V: TRBV6-5; J: TRBJ2-7; CDR3: CASSYGREEYEQYF
length: 12; V: TRBV5-4; J: TRBJ2-3; CDR3: CASSLGSRTQYF
length: 18; V: TRBV7-2; J: TRBJ2-2; CDR3: CASSLEASGGAATGELFF
length: 14; V: TRBV15; J: TRBJ1-4; CDR3: CATRWGRDHEKLFF
length: 14; V: TRBV6-5; J: TRBJ1-6; CDR3: CASSYSPGPSPLHF
length: 17; V: TRBV24-1; J: TRBJ2-5; CDR3: CATSGASGDALGETQYF
length: 16; V: TRBV7-9; J: TRBJ2-1; CDR3: CASSLATSGAYNEQFF
length: 14; V: TRBV5-1; J: TRBJ1-1; CDR3: CASRWTGGYTEAFF
length: 12; V: TRBV30; J: TRBJ2-1; CDR3: CAWSVRGGQQFF
length: 9; V: TRBV23-1; J: TRBJ2-1; CDR3: CASSHPGFF
length: 12; V: TRBV6-6; J: TRBJ1-6; CDR3: CASSFLNSPLHF
length: 16; V: TRBV19; J: TRBJ1-5; CDR3: CASSTKWTGGHQPQHF
length: 16; V: TRBV7-2; J: TRBJ2-3; CDR3: CASSLRAGGSTDTQYF
length: 14; V: TRBV7-9; J: TRBJ1-1; CDR3: CASSLGQSSSEAFF
length: 14; V: TRBV23-1; J: TRBJ2-4; CDR3: CARPGQGAKNIQYF
length: 16; V: TRBV2; J: TRBJ2-1; CDR3: CASSETAGAVTYEQFF
length: 14; V: TRBV19; J: TRBJ1-6; CDR3: CASSGQGLYSPLHF
length: 18; V: TRBV12-5; J: TRBJ2-4; CDR3: CASGLGIAGNPRGNIQYF
length: 12; V: TRBV6-5; J: TRBJ1-2; CDR3: CASSYFYYGYTF
length: 14; V: TRBV5-1; J: TRBJ1-1; CDR3: CASSFSGTREVAFF
length: 14; V: TRBV30; J: TRBJ2-3; CDR3: CAWSSRSQPDTQYF
length: 16; V: TRBV4-1; J: TRBJ2-7; CDR3: CASRKVEGTGSYEQYF
length: 15; V: TRBV5-1; J: TRBJ2-5; CDR3: CASSYKAGGGETQYF
length: 15; V: TRBV7-8; J: TRBJ2-1; CDR3: CASSTRLTGGDEQFF
length: 15; V: TRBV18; J: TRBJ1-5; CDR3: CASSPTAYSNQPQHF
length: 14; V: TRBV6-5; J: TRBJ1-6; CDR3: CASRDTGGVFPLHF
length: 17; V: TRBV5-5; J: TRBJ1-2; CDR3: CASSPSRDRDRLEGYTF
length: 12; V: TRBV3-1/TRBV3-2; J: TRBJ2-1; CDR3: CASRDYYNEQFF
length: 14; V: TRBV2; J: TRBJ1-2; CDR3: CASSNAAAGYGYTF
length: 14; V: TRBV10-1; J: TRBJ2-3; CDR3: CASSGKTSLPTQYF
length: 15; V: TRBV9; J: TRBJ2-1; CDR3: CASIGSGSSYNEQFF
length: 14; V: TRBV6-4; J: TRBJ1-2; CDR3: CASSPGQTNYGYTF
length: 20; V: TRBV5-1; J: TRBJ2-3; CDR3: CASSLGPSRNWLDITDTQYF
length: 14; V: TRBV7-9; J: TRBJ1-3; CDR3: CASIPGLSGNTIYF
length: 14; V: TRBV2; J: TRBJ2-7; CDR3: CASSRGRGIYEQYF
length: 13; V: TRBV5-1; J: TRBJ1-5; CDR3: CASEDTSNQPQHF
length: 15; V: TRBV6-6; J: TRBJ1-3; CDR3: CASSWVAGAGNTIYF
length: 14; V: TRBV19; J: TRBJ1-4; CDR3: CATRQGATNEKLFF
length: 15; V: TRBV18; J: TRBJ2-4; CDR3: CASSLDRVPKNIQYF
length: 14; V: TRBV29-1; J: TRBJ2-3; CDR3: CSVPNLGALDTQYF
length: 14; V: TRBV19; J: TRBJ1-1; CDR3: CASKSRTGDTEAFF
length: 13; V: TRBV7-2; J: TRBJ2-3; CDR3: CASSAYRGDTQYF
length: 13; V: TRBV5-1; J: TRBJ1-1; CDR3: CASSLTGGTEAFF
length: 14; V: TRBV6-6; J: TRBJ1-5; CDR3: CASSYSEGGQPQHF